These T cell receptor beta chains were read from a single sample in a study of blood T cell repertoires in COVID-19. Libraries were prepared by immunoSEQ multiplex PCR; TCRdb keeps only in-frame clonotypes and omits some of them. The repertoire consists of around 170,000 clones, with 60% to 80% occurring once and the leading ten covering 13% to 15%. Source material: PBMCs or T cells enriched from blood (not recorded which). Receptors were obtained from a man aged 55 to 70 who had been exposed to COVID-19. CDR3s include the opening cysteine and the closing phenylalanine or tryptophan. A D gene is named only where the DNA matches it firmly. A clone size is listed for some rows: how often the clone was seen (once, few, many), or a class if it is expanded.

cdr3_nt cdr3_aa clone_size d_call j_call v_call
TGTGCCAGCTCACCTGAAACAGGGGAACGAAGTGGCTACACCTTC CASSPETGERSGYTF . TRBD1 TRBJ1-2 TRBV18
TGCGCCAGCAGCCTCGCGGTCCCTTCCTACGAGCAGTACTTC CASSLAVPSYEQYF . . TRBJ2-7 TRBV5-1
TGTGCCAGCAGAACCGGGACAGGGAATTCACCCCTCCACTTT CASRTGTGNSPLHF . TRBD1 TRBJ1-6 TRBV27
TGTGCCACCGGGACTAGCGGGGGTGCTGGGGAGACCCAGTACTTC CATGTSGGAGETQYF . TRBD2 TRBJ2-5 TRBV7-2
TGTGCCACCAGTTCGGGAATCGGGTCACCCCTCCACTTT CATSSGIGSPLHF . . TRBJ1-6 TRBV24-1
TGTGCCAGCAGATCGGAGGGAGGGGATAACTATGGCTACACCTTC CASRSEGGDNYGYTF . . TRBJ1-2 TRBV6-4
TGTGCCAGCAGCCTCGGGGCGGGGCCCTACAATGAGCAGTTCTTC CASSLGAGPYNEQFF . . TRBJ2-1 TRBV14
TGTGCCAGTAGTATTGAGGCCGGGGGGGCTTTCTTT CASSIEAGGAFF . . TRBJ1-1 TRBV19
TGTGCCAGCACCGAACAGGACGAGACCCAGTACTTC CASTEQDETQYF . . TRBJ2-5 TRBV7-9
TGTGCCAGCAGTTACGGGAGGGGATCTGGGGCCAACGTCCTGACTTTC CASSYGRGSGANVLTF once TRBD2 TRBJ2-6 TRBV6-2/TRBV6-3
TGTGCCATCAGAGACCTAAGGACAGGAGAAGCGAACACCGGGGAGCTGTTTTTT CAIRDLRTGEANTGELFF . TRBD1 TRBJ2-2 TRBV10-3
TGTGCCAGCTCACCGATCGGGAGGGGAGAGACCCAGTACTTC CASSPIGRGETQYF . TRBD2 TRBJ2-5 TRBV18
TGTGCCAGTAGCCCGGACGGGGCAACTAATGAAAAACTGTTTTTT CASSPDGATNEKLFF . . TRBJ1-4 TRBV19
TGTGCCAGCAGCAGGGGACTAGCGGGAGACACCGGGGAGCTGTTTTTT CASSRGLAGDTGELFF . TRBD2 TRBJ2-2 TRBV5-6
TGTGCCAGCAGTTTACGTACAGGGGAGGCCACCTACGAGCAGTACTTC CASSLRTGEATYEQYF . . TRBJ2-7 TRBV27
TGTGCCAGCAGTGAAAGTAGCGGAGGGAAGAACACCGGGGAGCTGTTTTTT CASSESSGGKNTGELFF . . TRBJ2-2 TRBV2
TGCGCCAGCAGCCAACATGGGGGGACAGGGGGTAACTATGGCTACACCTTC CASSQHGGTGGNYGYTF . TRBD1 TRBJ1-2 TRBV4-3
TGTGCCAGCAGAGGTGCTCTAAAGGTCCACAGGGGGGGGAACACCGGGGAGCTGTTTTTT CASRGALKVHRGGNTGELFF once . TRBJ2-2 TRBV21-1
TGTGCCTGGAGTGTGTTTCCCGGAGTAATTAGCGGGATGAGCTCTGGGGCCAACGTCCTGACTTTC CAWSVFPGVISGMSSGANVLTF . TRBD2 TRBJ2-6 TRBV30
TGTGCCAGCAGTGAAACCCTATATACTGAGCAGTTCTTC CASSETLYTEQFF . . TRBJ2-1 TRBV2
TGCAGGATACAGGGAGGGAACATGCGGAACACTGAAGCTTTCTTT CRIQGGNMRNTEAFF . . TRBJ1-1 TRBV29-1
TGTGCCAGCAGTGATGTGAGGACAGGCTCCTACGAGCAGTACTTC CASSDVRTGSYEQYF . TRBD1 TRBJ2-7 TRBV25-1
TGTGCCAGAACTCCCACTGGCTACACCTTC CARTPTGYTF . . TRBJ1-2 TRBV21-1
TGTGCCAGCAGCGCGGGACAGAACAATCAGCCCCAGCATTTT CASSAGQNNQPQHF . TRBD1 TRBJ1-5 TRBV2
TGTGCCAGCAGTTTAGGACAGGGGAACGGGGGCTATGGCTACACCTTC CASSLGQGNGGYGYTF . TRBD1 TRBJ1-2 TRBV28
TGTGCCAGCAGCTTGGCCCGGGGTACTAGCACAGATACGCAGTATTTT CASSLARGTSTDTQYF . . TRBJ2-3 TRBV5-6
TGTGCCACCGCCCCCAGAGACAGGGATGGGGAGACCCAGTACTTC CATAPRDRDGETQYF once TRBD1 TRBJ2-5 TRBV24-1
TGTGCCAGCAGTGAAGCGCCGCAGGGGGCGGGTTCACCCCTCCACTTT CASSEAPQGAGSPLHF . TRBD1 TRBJ1-6 TRBV6-1
TGTGCCAGCAGTTATGTCCCCGGCAATGAGCAGTTCTTC CASSYVPGNEQFF . . TRBJ2-1 TRBV6-2/TRBV6-3
TGTGCCGGCACTAGCGGCCCTTATTATGAGCAGTTCTTC CAGTSGPYYEQFF . TRBD2 TRBJ2-1 TRBV28
TGTGCCAGCAGACAGTCGTATGAAAAACTGTTTTTT CASRQSYEKLFF few . TRBJ1-4 TRBV28
TGTGCCAGCAGCGAGCGCGGAGAGCAGTTCTTC CASSERGEQFF . . TRBJ2-1 TRBV3-1/TRBV3-2
TGTGCCAGCAGAATAATGACAGCTCCCAATCAGCCCCAGCATTTT CASRIMTAPNQPQHF . . TRBJ1-5 TRBV6-5
TGTGCCAGCGGTCGACCCGGCAGACTATTTAATTCACCCCTCCACTTT CASGRPGRLFNSPLHF . . TRBJ1-6 TRBV6-6
TGTGCCAGCTCACCCCTGGGACAGTACACAGATACGCAGTATTTT CASSPLGQYTDTQYF . TRBD1 TRBJ2-3 TRBV28
TGTGCCAGCAGACAAGATCCGGGACAGGGTGGTGGCTACACCTTC CASRQDPGQGGGYTF once TRBD1 TRBJ1-2 TRBV7-2
TGTGCCAGCAGCATGCTATTTGACAGGGTCGTGGGGGAAAAACTGTTTTTT CASSMLFDRVVGEKLFF . TRBD1 TRBJ1-4 TRBV7-9
TGTGCCACCGCCGAGGGCCACAGGGGGAATCAGCCCCAGCATTTT CATAEGHRGNQPQHF . TRBD1 TRBJ1-5 TRBV15
TGTGCCAGCAGACCGGGCAGGGCCCGTGTCTATGGCTACACCTTC CASRPGRARVYGYTF . . TRBJ1-2 TRBV27
TGTGCCAGCAGCCTCAGGGGCGGTAGGGCCAACGTCCTGACTTTC CASSLRGGRANVLTF . . TRBJ2-6 TRBV6-5
TGCGCCAGCAGTGGGATACTTCAGGGGGCAGATGGCTACACCTTC CASSGILQGADGYTF . TRBD1 TRBJ1-2 TRBV10-1
TGCGCCAGCAGCCCAGGCACTAGCGGGAGGGCCTTAGAGACCCAGTACTTC CASSPGTSGRALETQYF . TRBD2 TRBJ2-5 TRBV5-1
TGCGCCAGCAGCTCGAACAGGGGGCTGGGGGAGCAGTACTTC CASSSNRGLGEQYF . TRBD1 TRBJ2-7 TRBV5-1
TGTGCCAGCAGCGGGACAGACGGTCAGCCCCAGCATTTT CASSGTDGQPQHF . . TRBJ1-5 TRBV9
TGTGCCAGCAGTCTTAGCGGGAGCGGTCATACGCAGTATTTT CASSLSGSGHTQYF . TRBD2 TRBJ2-3 TRBV7-3
TGCGCCAGCAGGACGAGCAGGGAGACCCAGTACTTC CASRTSRETQYF . . TRBJ2-5 TRBV10-1
TGTGCCAGCAGCCACCCCCCCGGGACTAGCGGGAGGAGCTCCTACGAGCAGTACTTC CASSHPPGTSGRSSYEQYF . . TRBJ2-7 TRBV21-1
TGTGCCAGCAGGCCTTTACTTGGCAATCAGCCCCAGCATTTT CASRPLLGNQPQHF . . TRBJ1-5 TRBV6-5
TGTGCCAGCAGCTTCGCCCCCCGGACTAATACTAACACCGGGGAGCTGTTTTTT CASSFAPRTNTNTGELFF many . TRBJ2-2 TRBV7-9
TGTGCCAGCAGCTTGGCCAGGGGGCGTGGCTACACCTTC CASSLARGRGYTF . TRBD1 TRBJ1-2 TRBV5-6
TGTGCCAGCAGTTACGGTCAGGGGCCGGCCGGGGAGCTGTTTTTT CASSYGQGPAGELFF few . TRBJ2-2 TRBV6-5